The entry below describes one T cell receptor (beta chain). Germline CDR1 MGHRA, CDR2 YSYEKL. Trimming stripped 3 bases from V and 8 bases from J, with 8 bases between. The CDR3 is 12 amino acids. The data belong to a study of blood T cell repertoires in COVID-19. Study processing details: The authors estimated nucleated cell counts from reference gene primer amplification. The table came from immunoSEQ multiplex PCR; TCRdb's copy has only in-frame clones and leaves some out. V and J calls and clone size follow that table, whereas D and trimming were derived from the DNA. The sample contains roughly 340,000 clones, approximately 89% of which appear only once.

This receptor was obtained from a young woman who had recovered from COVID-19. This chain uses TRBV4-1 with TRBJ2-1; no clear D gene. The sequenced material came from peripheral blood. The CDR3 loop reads CASSQTRDEQFF. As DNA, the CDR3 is TGCGCCAGCAGCCAGACCCGGGATGAGCAGTTCTTC.